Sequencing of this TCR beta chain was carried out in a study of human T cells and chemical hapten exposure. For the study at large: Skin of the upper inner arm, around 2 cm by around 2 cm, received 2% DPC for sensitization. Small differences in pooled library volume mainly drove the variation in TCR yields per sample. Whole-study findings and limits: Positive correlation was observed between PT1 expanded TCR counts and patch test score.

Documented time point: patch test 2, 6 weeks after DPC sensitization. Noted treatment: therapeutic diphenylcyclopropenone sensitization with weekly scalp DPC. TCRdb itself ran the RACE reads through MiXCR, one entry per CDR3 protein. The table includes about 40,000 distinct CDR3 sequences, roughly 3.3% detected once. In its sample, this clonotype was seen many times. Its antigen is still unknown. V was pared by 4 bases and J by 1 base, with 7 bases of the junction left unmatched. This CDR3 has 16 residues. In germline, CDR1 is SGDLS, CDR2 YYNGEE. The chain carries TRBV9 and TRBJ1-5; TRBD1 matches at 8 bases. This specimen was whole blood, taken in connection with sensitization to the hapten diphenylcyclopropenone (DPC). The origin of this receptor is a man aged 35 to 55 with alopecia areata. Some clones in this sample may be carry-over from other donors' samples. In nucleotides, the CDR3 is TGTGCCAGCAGCCCAGGACAGGGTCGGAGCAATCAGCCCCAGCATTTT. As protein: CASSPGQGRSNQPQHF.